This T cell receptor (beta chain) is drawn from a study of blood T cell repertoires in COVID-19. Looking at the study overall: The cDNA or gDNA used as material had been derived from T cells, B-cell-depleted T cells, or PBMCs.

The repertoire was sequenced with immunoSEQ multiplex PCR; TCRdb's copy has only in-frame clones and lacks some. The sample consists of approximately 300,000 clones, 85% to 90% of them appearing once. The CDR3 runs to 17 residues. Germline values: CDR1 MNHNS, CDR2 SASEGT. V lost 4 bases and J lost 1; bases outside the gene matches: 6. V is TRBV6-1 and J is TRBJ2-3; 12 nucleotides agree with TRBD1. The clonotype comes from a woman aged 40 to 49 with acute or convalescent COVID-19. The sample consisted of peripheral blood. CDR3 in DNA: TGTGCCAGCAGTGCCAAAGGGACAGGGGGCGGCACAGATACGCAGTATTTT. Translated: CASSAKGTGGGTDTQYF.